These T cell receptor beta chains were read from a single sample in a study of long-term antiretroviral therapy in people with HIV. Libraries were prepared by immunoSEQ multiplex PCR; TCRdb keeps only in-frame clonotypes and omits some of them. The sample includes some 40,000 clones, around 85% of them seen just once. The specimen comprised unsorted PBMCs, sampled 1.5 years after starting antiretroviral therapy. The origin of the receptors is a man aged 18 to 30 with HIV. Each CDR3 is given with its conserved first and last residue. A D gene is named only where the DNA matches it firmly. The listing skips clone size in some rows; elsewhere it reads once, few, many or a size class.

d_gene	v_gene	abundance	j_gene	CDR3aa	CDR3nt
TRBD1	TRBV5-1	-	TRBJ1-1	CASSYGTGRSQAFF	TGCGCCAGCAGCTATGGGACAGGGAGGTCGCAGGCTTTCTTT
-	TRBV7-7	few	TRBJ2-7	CASSLSAESSYEQYF	TGTGCTAGCAGCTTGAGCGCGGAGAGCTCCTACGAGCAGTACTTC
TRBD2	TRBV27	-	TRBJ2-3	CASSLMPGLAQYF	TGTGCCAGCAGTCTCATGCCGGGACTAGCGCAGTATTTT
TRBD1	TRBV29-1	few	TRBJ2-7	CSVPGTGGLAGVGYEQYF	TGCAGCGTCCCCGGGACAGGGGGCCTAGCGGGAGTCGGGTACGAGCAGTACTTC
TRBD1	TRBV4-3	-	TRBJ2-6	CASSQERQGRGSGANVLTF	TGCGCCAGCAGCCAAGAGAGACAGGGAAGAGGTTCTGGGGCCAACGTCCTGACTTTC
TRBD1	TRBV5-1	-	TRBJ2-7	CASSSKGQTYEQYF	TGCGCCAGCAGCTCCAAGGGACAGACCTACGAGCAGTACTTC
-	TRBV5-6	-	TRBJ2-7	CASSLPDGEQYF	TGTGCCAGCAGCTTGCCCGATGGGGAGCAGTACTTC
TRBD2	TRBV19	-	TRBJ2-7	CASSQSGLAPRQYF	TGTGCCAGTAGTCAATCGGGACTAGCACCTCGGCAGTACTTC
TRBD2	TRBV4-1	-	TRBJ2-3	CASSFQGGRGGDTQYF	TGCGCCAGCTCCTTTCAGGGAGGGCGTGGCGGAGATACGCAGTATTTT
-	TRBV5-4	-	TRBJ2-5	CASSEADRQETQYF	TGTGCCAGCAGCGAAGCGGACAGACAAGAGACCCAGTACTTC
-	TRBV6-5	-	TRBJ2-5	CASSPTREETQYF	TGTGCCAGCAGTCCTACCAGAGAAGAGACCCAGTACTTC
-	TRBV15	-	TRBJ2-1	CATSRGHLGNEQFF	TGTGCCACCAGCAGAGGACACCTAGGGAATGAGCAGTTCTTC
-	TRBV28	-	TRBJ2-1	CASSLQGYEQFF	TGTGCCAGCAGTTTACAGGGCTATGAGCAGTTCTTC
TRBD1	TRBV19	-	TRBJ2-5	CASRNTPTGGRQTQYF	TGTGCCAGTAGAAACACCCCGACAGGGGGCAGACAGACCCAGTACTTC